This TCR beta chain was found in a study of blood T cells in healthy people across ages. Primers used in a second PCR of roughly 6 to 11 cycles were a sample-barcoded 5' primer and a J-beta primer mix. Using its own MiXCR run on the 5' RACE reads, TCRdb lists one record per CDR3 protein. The sample lists around 1.5 million distinct CDR3 sequences, roughly 30% occurring once. Every sample gave at least 6 micrograms of total RNA when it was extracted. This CDR3 is 15 amino acids long. Germline lookup yields CDR1 MDHEN and CDR2 SYDVKM. Material: blood. This sequence joins TRBV28 and TRBJ2-1, with D hard to call. The J call could be wrong; TRBJ2-7 is a better fit for the DNA end. This sequence originates from a woman aged 25-40 years in good health. This chain's CDR3 is CASSFGDLFSYEQYF. In DNA form, the CDR3 reads TGTGCCAGCAGTTTTGGCGACTTATTCTCCTACGAGCAGTACTTC.